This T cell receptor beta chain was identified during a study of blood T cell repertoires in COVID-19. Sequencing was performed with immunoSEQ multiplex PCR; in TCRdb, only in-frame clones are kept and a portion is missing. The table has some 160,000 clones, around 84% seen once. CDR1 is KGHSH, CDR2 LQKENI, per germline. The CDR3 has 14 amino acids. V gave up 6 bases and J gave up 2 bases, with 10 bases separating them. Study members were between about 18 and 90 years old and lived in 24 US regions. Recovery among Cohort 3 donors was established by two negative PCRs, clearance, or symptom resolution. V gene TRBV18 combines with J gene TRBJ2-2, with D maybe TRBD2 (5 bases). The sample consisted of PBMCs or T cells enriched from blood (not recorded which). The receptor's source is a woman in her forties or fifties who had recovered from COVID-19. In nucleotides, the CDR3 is TGTGCCAGCTCCCGGACTGACAACACCGGGGAGCTGTTTTTT. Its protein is CASSRTDNTGELFF. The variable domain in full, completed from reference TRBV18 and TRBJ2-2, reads NAGVMQNPRHLVRRRGQEARLRCSPMKGHSHVYWYRQLPEEGLKFMVYLQKENIIDESGMPKERFSAEFPKEGPSILRIQQVVRGDSAAYFCASSRTDNTGELFFGEGSRLTVL.